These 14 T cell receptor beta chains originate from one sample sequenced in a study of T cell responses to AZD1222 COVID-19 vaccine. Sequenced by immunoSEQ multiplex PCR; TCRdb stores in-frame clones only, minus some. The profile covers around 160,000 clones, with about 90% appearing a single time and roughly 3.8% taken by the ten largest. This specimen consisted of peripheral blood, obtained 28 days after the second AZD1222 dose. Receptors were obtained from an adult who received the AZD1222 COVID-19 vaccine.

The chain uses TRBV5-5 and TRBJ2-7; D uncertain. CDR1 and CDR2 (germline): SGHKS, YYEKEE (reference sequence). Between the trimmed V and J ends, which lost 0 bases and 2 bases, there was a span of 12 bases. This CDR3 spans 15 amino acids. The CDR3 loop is CASSLEMGVPYEQYF. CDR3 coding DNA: TGTGCCAGCAGCTTGGAGATGGGCGTCCCCTACGAGCAGTACTTC.

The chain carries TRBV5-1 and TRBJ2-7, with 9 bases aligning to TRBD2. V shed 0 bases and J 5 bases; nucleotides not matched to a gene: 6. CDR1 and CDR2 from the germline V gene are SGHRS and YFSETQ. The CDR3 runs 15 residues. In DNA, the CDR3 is TGCGCCAGCAGCTTGGAACTCGCGGGGGGGGACGAGCAGTACTTC. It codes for CASSLELAGGDEQYF.

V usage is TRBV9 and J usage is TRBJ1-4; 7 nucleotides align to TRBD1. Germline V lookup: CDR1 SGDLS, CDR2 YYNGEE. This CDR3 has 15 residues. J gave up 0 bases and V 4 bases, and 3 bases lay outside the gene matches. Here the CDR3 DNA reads TGTGCCAGCAGCCCGGGGACAGCAACTAATGAAAAACTGTTTTTT. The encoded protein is CASSPGTATNEKLFF. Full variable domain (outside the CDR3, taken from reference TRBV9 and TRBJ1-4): DSGVTQTPKHLITATGQRVTLRCSPRSGDLSVYWYQQSLDQGLQFLIQYYNGEERAKGNILERFSAQQFPDLHSELNLSSLELGDSALYFCASSPGTATNEKLFFGSGTQLSVL.

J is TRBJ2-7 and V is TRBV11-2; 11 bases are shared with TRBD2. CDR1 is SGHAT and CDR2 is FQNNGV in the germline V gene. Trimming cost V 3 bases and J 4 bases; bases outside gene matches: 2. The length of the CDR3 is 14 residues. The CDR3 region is CASSFTSGSYEQYF. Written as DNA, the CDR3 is TGTGCCAGCAGCTTTACTAGCGGGAGTTACGAGCAGTACTTC.

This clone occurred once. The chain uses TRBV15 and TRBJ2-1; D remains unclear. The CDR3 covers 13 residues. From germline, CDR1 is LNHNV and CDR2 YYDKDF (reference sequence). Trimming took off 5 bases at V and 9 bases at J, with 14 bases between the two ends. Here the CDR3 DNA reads TGTGCCACCAGCTCATCGGTCCCTAGTGAGCAGTTCTTC. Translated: CATSSSVPSEQFF.

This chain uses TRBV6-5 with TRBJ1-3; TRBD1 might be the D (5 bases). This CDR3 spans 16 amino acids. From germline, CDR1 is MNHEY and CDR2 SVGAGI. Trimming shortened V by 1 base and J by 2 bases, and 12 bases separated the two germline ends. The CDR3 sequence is CASSYFQGIAGNTIYF. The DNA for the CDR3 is TGTGCCAGCAGTTACTTCCAGGGTATCGCTGGAAACACCATATATTTT.

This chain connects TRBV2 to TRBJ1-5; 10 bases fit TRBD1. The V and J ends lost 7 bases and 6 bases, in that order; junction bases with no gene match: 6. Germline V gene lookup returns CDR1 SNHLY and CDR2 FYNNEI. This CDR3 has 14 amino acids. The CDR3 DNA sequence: TGTGCCAGCAAGCGAGGGACAGGGGTTCAGCCCCAGCATTTT. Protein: CASKRGTGVQPQHF.

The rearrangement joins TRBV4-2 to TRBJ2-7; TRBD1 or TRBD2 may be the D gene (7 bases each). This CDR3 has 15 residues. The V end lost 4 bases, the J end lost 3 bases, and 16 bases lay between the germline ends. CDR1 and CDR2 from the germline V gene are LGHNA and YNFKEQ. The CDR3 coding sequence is TGTGCCAGCAGCCCCCAGGGGGGGAGTAACTACGAGCAGTACTTC. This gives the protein CASSPQGGSNYEQYF.

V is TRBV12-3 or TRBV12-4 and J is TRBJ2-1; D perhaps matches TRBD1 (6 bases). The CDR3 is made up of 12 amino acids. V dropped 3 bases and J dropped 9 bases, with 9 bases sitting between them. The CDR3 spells CASSFQGFEQFF. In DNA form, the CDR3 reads TGTGCCAGCAGTTTCCAGGGGTTTGAGCAGTTCTTC.

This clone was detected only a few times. CDR3 sequence (DNA): TGTGCCAGCAGGGACGTCGGAACCCGCCGGGGCAATCAGCCCCAGCATTTT. Protein: CASRDVGTRRGNQPQHF. The gene calls are TRBV27 and TRBJ1-5; D is unresolved. V was cut by 6 bases and J by 2 bases, with 20 bases left in between. Germline V lookup: CDR1 MNHEY, CDR2 SMNVEV (reference sequence). The CDR3 has 17 residues.

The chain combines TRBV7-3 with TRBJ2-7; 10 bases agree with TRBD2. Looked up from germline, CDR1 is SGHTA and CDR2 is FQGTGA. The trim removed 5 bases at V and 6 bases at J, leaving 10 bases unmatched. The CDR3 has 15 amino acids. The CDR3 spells CASSPRLAGAGEQYF. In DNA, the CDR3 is TGTGCCAGCAGCCCCCGGCTAGCGGGAGCAGGCGAGCAGTACTTC.

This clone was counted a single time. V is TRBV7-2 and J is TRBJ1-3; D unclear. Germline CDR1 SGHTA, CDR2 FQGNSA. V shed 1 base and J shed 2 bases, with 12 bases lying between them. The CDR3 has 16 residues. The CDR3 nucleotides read TGTGCCAGCAGCTTAGGCACGGGGTTGGCTGGAAACACCATATATTTT. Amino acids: CASSLGTGLAGNTIYF.

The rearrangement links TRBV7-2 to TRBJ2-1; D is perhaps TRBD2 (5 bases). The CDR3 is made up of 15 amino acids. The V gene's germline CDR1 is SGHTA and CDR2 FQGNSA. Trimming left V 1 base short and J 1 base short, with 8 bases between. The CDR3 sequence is CASSLGSGSYNEQFF. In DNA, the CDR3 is TGTGCCAGCAGCTTAGGAAGCGGTTCCTACAATGAGCAGTTCTTC.

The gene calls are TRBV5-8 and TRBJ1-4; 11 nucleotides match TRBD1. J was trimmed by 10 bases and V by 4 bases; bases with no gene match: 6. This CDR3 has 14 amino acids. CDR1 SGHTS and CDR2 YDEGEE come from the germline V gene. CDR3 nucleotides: TGTGCCAGCAGCCTGGGACAGGGGGGCGGAAAACTGTTTTTT. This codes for CASSLGQGGGKLFF. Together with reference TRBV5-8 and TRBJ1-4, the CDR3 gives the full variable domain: EAGVTQSPTHLIKTRGQQATLRCSPISGHTSVYWYQQALGLGLQFLLWYDEGEERNRGNFPPRFSGRQFPNYSSELNVNALELEDSALYLCASSLGQGGGKLFFGSGTQLSVL.